Presented here are 16 T cell receptor beta chains from one specimen sequenced in a study of shared clonotypes between healthy human individuals. The naive CD8 subset, CD45RO-negative cells positively selected for CCR7, excluded terminally differentiated effector memory CD45RA+ cells. Some clones are missing from TCRdb's copy, which holds only in-frame ones; the method was immunoSEQ multiplex PCR. The sample shows about 1,900,000 clones, approximately 95% of them seen only once. The sample taken for sequencing was naive CD8+ T cells sorted from blood. The receptor source for this set is a young man in good health.

The CDR3 bases are TGTGCCAGCAGTGAAAGGACAGAGGGTACCGGGGAGCTGTTTTTT. Translated: CASSERTEGTGELFF. The rearrangement joins TRBV6-1 to TRBJ2-2; perhaps TRBD1 as D (6 bases). CDR3 length: 15 residues. CDR1 MNHNS and CDR2 SASEGT come from the germline V gene. Trimming pared 2 bases from V and 5 bases from J, leaving 12 bases between.

The genes are TRBV4-3 and TRBJ2-5, with D unclear. The CDR3 has 16 amino acids. The germline V and J ends were trimmed by 0 bases and 4 bases, with 15 bases remaining between them. Germline CDR1 and CDR2: LGHNA and YSLEER. CDR3 sequence: CASSQDGVEPGETQYF. Here the CDR3 DNA reads TGCGCCAGCAGCCAAGATGGGGTGGAGCCCGGAGAGACCCAGTACTTC.

The chain employs TRBV13 and TRBJ1-5, with D perhaps matching TRBD1 (6 bases). The CDR3 totals 10 residues. Germline CDR1 and CDR2: PRHDT and FYEKMQ (reference sequence). This chain's CDR3 is CAGGVQPQHF. CDR3 DNA sequence: TGTGCAGGGGGGGTACAGCCCCAGCATTTT. The full variable domain, in which reference TRBV13 and TRBJ1-5 provide the parts outside the CDR3, is AAGVIQSPRHLIKEKRETATLKCYPIPRHDTVYWYQQGPGQDPQFLISFYEKMQSDKGSIPDRFSAQQFSDYHSELNMSSLELGDSALYFCAGGVQPQHFGDGTRLSIL.

This rearrangement joins TRBV28 to TRBJ2-6; possible D gene TRBD1, 6 bases. CDR1 and CDR2 from the germline V gene are MDHEN and SYDVKM. The CDR3 is 16 residues long. V was pared by 7 bases and J by 3 bases, with 16 bases between. CDR3 DNA sequence: TGTGCCAGCACAAAAGAGGGGGTGAGTGGGGCCAACGTCCTGACTTTC. It is translated as CASTKEGVSGANVLTF. Complete variable domain (other parts from reference TRBV28 and TRBJ2-6): DVKVTQSSRYLVKRTGEKVFLECVQDMDHENMFWYRQDPGLGLRLIYFSYDVKMKEKGDIPEGYSVSREKKERFSLILESASTNQTSMYLCASTKEGVSGANVLTFGAGSRLTVL.

The chain couples TRBV9 to TRBJ2-7, with D hard to call. The CDR3 runs 12 residues. Trimming shortened V by 2 bases and J by 6 bases, and 9 bases separated the two germline ends. From germline, CDR1 is SGDLS and CDR2 YYNGEE. The CDR3 reads CASSVPNGEQYF. The CDR3 DNA is TGTGCCAGCAGCGTCCCGAACGGCGAGCAGTACTTC.

This chain links TRBV25-1 with TRBJ2-1; D remains ambiguous. Germline V gives CDR1 MGHDK, CDR2 SYGVNS. Trimming left V 3 bases short and J 7 bases short, with 1 base between. The CDR3 covers 10 residues. CDR3 DNA sequence: TGTGCCAGCAGTGAGAATGAGCAGTTCTTC. Protein product: CASSENEQFF.

The J gene is TRBJ2-3, the V gene TRBV13, with D unresolved. The germline V gene has CDR1 PRHDT and CDR2 FYEKMQ (reference sequence). V was clipped by 5 bases and J by 1 base, with 13 bases between them. The CDR3 has 15 residues. The CDR3 protein is CASSPISSGTDTQYF. The CDR3 DNA reads TGTGCCAGCAGCCCCATTTCGTCAGGCACAGATACGCAGTATTTT.

The chain couples TRBV30 to TRBJ1-6, with 7 bases matching TRBD1. Looked up from germline, CDR1 is GTSNPN and CDR2 is SVGIG (reference sequence). This CDR3 has 14 residues. J was trimmed by 8 bases and V by 0 bases; bases with no gene match: 4. CDR3 region: CAWSVSGGDSPLHF. CDR3 DNA: TGTGCCTGGAGTGTATCAGGGGGGGATTCACCCCTCCACTTT.

This clone was counted between two and nine times. Other DNA sequences in this specimen translate into the identical CDR3. This rearrangement joins TRBV19 to TRBJ1-5; no definite D call. The CDR3 has 14 amino acids. Germline V gene data show CDR1 as LNHDA and CDR2 as SQIVND (reference sequence). Trimming removed 0 bases at V and 5 bases at J, with 8 bases between. The CDR3 loop is CASSIDLEDQPQHF. As DNA, the CDR3 is TGTGCCAGTAGTATAGATCTTGAGGATCAGCCCCAGCATTTT.

This clone showed up just once. The V gene is TRBV30, the J gene TRBJ2-3, with D perhaps TRBD1 or TRBD2 (5 bases each). Trimming shortened V by 4 bases and J by 14 bases, and 25 bases separated the two germline ends. This CDR3 is 14 amino acids long. CDR1 is GTSNPN and CDR2 is SVGIG in the germline V gene (reference sequence). The DNA for the CDR3 is TGTGCCTGGACCGGGACCTCGGAACCATTCTCTTTGTATTTT. Translated, it gives CAWTGTSEPFSLYF.

The genes are TRBV27 and TRBJ2-3, with 11 bases fitting TRBD2. The CDR3 has 16 residues. Looked up from germline, CDR1 is MNHEY and CDR2 is SMNVEV (reference sequence). Losses at the gene ends were 7 bases for V and 1 base for J; bases not matched to a gene: 7. In nucleotides, the CDR3 is TGTGCCAGCAAACCCGGGACTAGCGGACGCACAGATACGCAGTATTTT. Protein sequence: CASKPGTSGRTDTQYF.

V usage is TRBV6-5 and J usage is TRBJ2-2, with 12 bases aligning to TRBD1. The CDR3 length is 14 residues. V dropped 10 bases and J dropped 7; count of bases not matched to a gene: 7. CDR1 is MNHEY and CDR2 is SVGAGI in the germline V gene. For the CDR3, the DNA is TGTGCCACTAGGGACAGGGGGCATAGCGGGGAGCTGTTTTTT. Translated: CATRDRGHSGELFF.

The V and J genes are TRBV7-9 and TRBJ2-3, with TRBD2 as a possible D gene (6 bases). The germline CDR1 and CDR2 sequences are SEHNR and FQNEAQ (reference sequence). Trimming took 3 bases from V and 1 from J, leaving 11 bases between them. The CDR3 spans 15 residues. Here the CDR3 DNA reads TGTGCCAGCAGCTTCGTCGGGGGTGGCACAGATACGCAGTATTTT. As protein: CASSFVGGGTDTQYF.

The chain employs TRBV7-9 and TRBJ1-2; D remains ambiguous. CDR1 is SEHNR and CDR2 is FQNEAQ in the germline V gene (reference sequence). CDR3 size: 13 residues. The V gene lost 0 bases and the J gene lost 6 bases, with 8 bases spanning the gap. CDR3 amino acids: CASSLAVVDGYTF. CDR3 in DNA: TGTGCCAGCAGCTTAGCGGTAGTCGATGGCTACACCTTC.

The V call is TRBV7-9, the J call TRBJ1-2; the D gene is possibly TRBD1 (5 bases). The CDR3 runs 12 residues. V was clipped by 6 bases and J by 4 bases, with 9 bases between them. CDR1 is SEHNR and CDR2 is FQNEAQ in the germline V gene (reference sequence). CDR3 nucleotides: TGTGCCAGCAGTTATGACAGCTATGGCTACACCTTC. Amino acids: CASSYDSYGYTF.

As for this clone: The sample has other DNA sequences that encode this CDR3 too. This chain uses TRBV5-1 with TRBJ2-7, with D uncertain. This CDR3 is 13 amino acids long. V lost 1 base to trimming and J lost 0 bases, with 5 bases between them. Germline V gene sequence: CDR1 SGHRS, CDR2 YFSETQ. The CDR3 spells CASSLTPSYEQYF. The DNA for the CDR3 is TGCGCCAGCAGCTTGACCCCCTCCTACGAGCAGTACTTC.